This record concerns one T cell receptor (beta chain) sequence. These data originate in a study of blood T cell repertoires in COVID-19. This table comes from immunoSEQ multiplex PCR, and its TCRdb copy is limited to in-frame clones, with some not included. The sample shows 330,000 or so clones, about 91% of them seen only once. CDR1 is MRHNA, CDR2 SNTAGT, per germline. This CDR3 comprises 17 residues. The V gene end was trimmed by 0 bases and the J gene end by 2 bases; junction bases not matched to a gene: 5. The origin of this receptor is a man between 25 and 39 years old with COVID-19, enrolled during active disease. The rearrangement links TRBV6-4 to TRBJ2-1, with TRBD1 matching 9 bases. The specimen was peripheral blood. The DNA for the CDR3 is TGTGCCAGCAGTGACTCTTATACAGGGGGCGCCTACAATGAGCAGTTCTTC. Translating it yields CASSDSYTGGAYNEQFF.